This T cell receptor beta chain is drawn from a study of T-cell memory formation after mild COVID-19. Study-wide findings and caveats: Clones that contracted from day 15 to 85 had balanced CD4/CD8; later expanders were CD4+ biased.

With regard to this clonotype: Its antigen remains unknown.

The J segment lost 4 bases and the V segment lost 6 bases, leaving 4 bases of the junction unmatched. Germline CDR1 is ENHRY and CDR2 is SYGVKD. This CDR3 region has 13 residues. TCRalpha and TCRbeta libraries used 5'RACE with constant-segment primers and UMIs. TCRdb reanalysed the 5' RACE reads using MiXCR and keeps one entry per CDR3 protein. The sample consists of 560,000 or so distinct CDR3 sequences, 17% of them appearing once. The receptor comes from an adult woman who had mild COVID-19 (a few samples of this study predate the infection). Cell type and time point are not known. The chain links TRBV10-3 to TRBJ2-5; 8 bases match TRBD1. Sequencing input: PBMCs or a T cell subset sorted from them (not recorded which). The CDR3 sequence is CAIRDTGGETQYF. CDR3 coding DNA: TGTGCCATCAGGGATACAGGGGGAGAGACCCAGTACTTC.